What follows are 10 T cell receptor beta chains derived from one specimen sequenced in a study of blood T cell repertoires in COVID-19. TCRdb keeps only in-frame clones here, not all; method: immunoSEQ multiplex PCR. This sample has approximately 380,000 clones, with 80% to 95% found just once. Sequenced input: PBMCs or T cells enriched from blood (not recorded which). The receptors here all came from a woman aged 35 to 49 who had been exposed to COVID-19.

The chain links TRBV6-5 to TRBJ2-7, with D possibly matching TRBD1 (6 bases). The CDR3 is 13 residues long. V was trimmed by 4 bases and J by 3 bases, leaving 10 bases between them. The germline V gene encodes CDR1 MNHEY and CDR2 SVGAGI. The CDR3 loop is CASSFGQLYEQYF. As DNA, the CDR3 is TGTGCCAGCAGTTTCGGACAGCTCTACGAGCAGTACTTC.

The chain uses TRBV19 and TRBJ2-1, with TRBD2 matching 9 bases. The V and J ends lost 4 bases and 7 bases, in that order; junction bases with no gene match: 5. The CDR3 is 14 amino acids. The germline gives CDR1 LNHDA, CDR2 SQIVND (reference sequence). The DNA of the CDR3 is TGTGCCAGTAGTAAGGCGGGGGGGCCAAATGAGCAGTTCTTC. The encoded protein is CASSKAGGPNEQFF.

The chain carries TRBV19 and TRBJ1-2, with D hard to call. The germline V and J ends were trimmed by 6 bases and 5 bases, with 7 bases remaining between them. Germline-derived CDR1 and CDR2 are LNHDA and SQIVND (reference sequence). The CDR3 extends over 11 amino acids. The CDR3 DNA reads TGTGCCAGTAGACAGTTTTATGGCTACACCTTC. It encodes CASRQFYGYTF.

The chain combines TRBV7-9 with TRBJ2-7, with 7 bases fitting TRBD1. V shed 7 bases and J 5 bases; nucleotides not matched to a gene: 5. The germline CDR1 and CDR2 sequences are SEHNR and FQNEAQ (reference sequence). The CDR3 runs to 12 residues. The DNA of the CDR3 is TGTGCCAGCAATACCGGACAGGACGAGCAGTACTTC. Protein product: CASNTGQDEQYF.

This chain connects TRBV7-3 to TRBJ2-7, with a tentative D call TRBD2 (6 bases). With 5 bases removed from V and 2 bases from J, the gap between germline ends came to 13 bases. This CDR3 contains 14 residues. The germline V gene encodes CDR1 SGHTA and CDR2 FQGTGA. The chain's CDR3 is CASSLDGGTYEQYF. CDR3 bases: TGTGCCAGCAGCCTGGATGGGGGGACCTACGAGCAGTACTTC.

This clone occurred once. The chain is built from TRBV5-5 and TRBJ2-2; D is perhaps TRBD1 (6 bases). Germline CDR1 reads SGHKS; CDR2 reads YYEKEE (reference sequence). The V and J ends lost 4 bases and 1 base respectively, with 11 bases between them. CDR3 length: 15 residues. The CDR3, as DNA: TGTGCCAGCAGCCCGCAGGGGCTGAACACCGGGGAGCTGTTTTTT. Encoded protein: CASSPQGLNTGELFF. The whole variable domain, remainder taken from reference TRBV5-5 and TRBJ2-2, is DAGVTQSPTHLIKTRGQQVTLRCSPISGHKSVSWYQQVLGQGPQFIFQYYEKEERGRGNFPDRFSARQFPNYSSELNVNALLLGDSALYLCASSPQGLNTGELFFGEGSRLTVL.

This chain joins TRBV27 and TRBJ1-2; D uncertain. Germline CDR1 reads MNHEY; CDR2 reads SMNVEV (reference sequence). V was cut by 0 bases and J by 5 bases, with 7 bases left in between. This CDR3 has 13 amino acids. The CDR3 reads CASSLSGFYGYTF. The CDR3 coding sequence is TGTGCCAGCAGTTTATCGGGCTTTTATGGCTACACCTTC.

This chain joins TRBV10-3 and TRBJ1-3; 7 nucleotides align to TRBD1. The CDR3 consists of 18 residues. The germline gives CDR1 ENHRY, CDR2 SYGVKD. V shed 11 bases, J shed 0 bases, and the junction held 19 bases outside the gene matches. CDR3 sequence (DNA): TGTGCCCCACAGGGTAGGGGGCACCGAACTAACTCTGGAAACACCATATATTTT. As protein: CAPQGRGHRTNSGNTIYF.

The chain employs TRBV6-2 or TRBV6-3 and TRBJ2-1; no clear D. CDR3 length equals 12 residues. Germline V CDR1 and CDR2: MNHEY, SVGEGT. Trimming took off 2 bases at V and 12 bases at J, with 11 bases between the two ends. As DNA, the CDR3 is TGTGCCAGCAGTTACCCTGACACCCTGCAGTTCTTC. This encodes CASSYPDTLQFF.

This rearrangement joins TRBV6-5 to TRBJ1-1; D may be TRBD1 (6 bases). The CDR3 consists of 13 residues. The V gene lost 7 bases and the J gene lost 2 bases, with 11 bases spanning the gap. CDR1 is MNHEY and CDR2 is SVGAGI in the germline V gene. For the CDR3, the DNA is TGTGCCAGCAAAGGACAGTCCAACACTGAAGCTTTCTTT. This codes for CASKGQSNTEAFF.